The next 19 T cell receptor beta chains were all read from a single sample in a study of blood T cells in healthy people across ages. Then a second PCR, running roughly 7 to 12 cycles, was carried out with a sample-barcoded 5' primer and a J-beta primer mix. TCRdb reprocessed the 5' RACE reads with MiXCR, giving one entry per CDR3 protein. The data contain just under 550,000 distinct CDR3 sequences, approximately 25% of them singletons. This same sample was also part of a study on T cells of mothers and their children.

Sequences were obtained from blood. These receptor sequences come from a boy under 18 in good health.

The chain combines TRBV20-1 with TRBJ2-2; TRBD2 matches at 14 bases. Germline V CDR1 and CDR2: DFQATT, SNEGSKA (reference sequence). The J segment lost 0 bases and the V segment lost 5 bases, leaving 5 bases of the junction unmatched. The CDR3 spans 17 residues. The CDR3 nucleotides read TGCAGTGCTCGAGCGACTAGCGGGGGGGCGAACACCGGGGAGCTGTTTTTT. This translates into CSARATSGGANTGELFF.

Only a few counts were recorded for this clonotype. CDR3 DNA: TGTGCCAGCAGGGAAAACGACAGGGGAAACACCATATATTTT. Amino acid sequence: CASRENDRGNTIYF. The chain couples TRBV2 to TRBJ1-3; D possibly corresponds to TRBD1 (6 bases). V was shortened by 6 bases and J by 4 bases, with 13 bases between the two germline ends. The CDR3 has 14 residues. Germline lookup yields CDR1 SNHLY and CDR2 FYNNEI.

Details on this clonotype: The junction departs from the called germline gene at one end, perhaps through a read error. The V and J genes are TRBV10-3 and TRBJ2-5, with D possibly TRBD2 on 6 matching bases. TRBJ2-7 explains the end of the DNA better; the J call may be wrong. Germline V gene sequence: CDR1 ENHRY, CDR2 SYGVKD. This CDR3 spans 13 amino acids. CDR3: CTMGGGDSYEQYF. The DNA of the CDR3 is TGTACCATGGGAGGAGGGGACTCCTACGAGCAGTACTTC.

This clonotype was recorded a few times. CDR3 bases: TGTGCCAGCAGTGAATACGAGGGGCGACAGGGCTCCTACGAGCAGTACTTC. It encodes CASSEYEGRQGSYEQYF. The chain couples TRBV25-1 to TRBJ2-7; the match to TRBD1 covers 7 bases. The CDR3 has 17 amino acids. The germline CDR1 and CDR2 sequences are MGHDK and SYGVNS. The V and J ends lost 0 bases and 0 bases, in that order; junction bases with no gene match: 8.

Comments on this clonotype: The junction does not match germline at one end; this may be a read error. The V and J genes are TRBV5-6 and TRBJ2-5; the D gene is possibly TRBD2 (5 bases). Germline CDR1 is SGHDT and CDR2 is YYEEEE. The CDR3 runs to 14 residues. The CDR3 DNA reads TGTGTCAGCAGCGGTTGGACTGACGGGGAGACCCAGTACTTC. Amino acids: CVSSGWTDGETQYF.

The chain links TRBV7-9 to TRBJ2-7; 8 bases agree with TRBD1. Germline V gene data show CDR1 as SEHNR and CDR2 as FQNEAQ (reference sequence). The CDR3 is made up of 17 amino acids. V trimming: 3 bases; J trimming: 2 bases; junction bases outside the gene matches: 12. CDR3 DNA: TGTGCCAGCAGCTTTGGTCGAAGGGGGGACAGGCCCTACGAGCAGTACTTC. It specifies CASSFGRRGDRPYEQYF.

V usage is TRBV3-1 and J usage is TRBJ2-3; TRBD2 aligns across 9 bases. The length of the CDR3 is 18 residues. J was trimmed by 2 bases and V by 6 bases; bases with no gene match: 15. The germline V gene has CDR1 LGHDT and CDR2 YNNKEL (reference sequence). CDR3 sequence (DNA): TGTGCCAGCAGTGTGTGGGAGAGAGCGGGAGGCCTCACAGATACGCAGTATTTT. It codes for CASSVWERAGGLTDTQYF.

The chain links TRBV5-6 to TRBJ2-4; D call uncertain. Germline CDR1 and CDR2: SGHDT and YYEEEE. The CDR3 contains 16 residues. Trimming pared 4 bases from V and 5 bases from J, leaving 19 bases between. The CDR3 bases are TGTGCCAGCAGCCCGGCAGTTGGCGGATACGAAAACATTCAGTACTTC. Protein sequence: CASSPAVGGYENIQYF.

The table lists this clonotype with a few counts. This chain uses TRBV7-2 with TRBJ2-1; TRBD2 aligns across 7 bases. The CDR3 is 15 amino acids. The V and J ends lost 8 bases and 0 bases, in that order; junction bases with no gene match: 7. Germline V gene sequence: CDR1 SGHTA, CDR2 FQGNSA. In DNA form, the CDR3 reads TGTGCCAGCTTTCAGGGAGGGAGCTCCTACAATGAGCAGTTCTTC. Translating gives CASFQGGSSYNEQFF. Full variable domain (rest looked up from reference TRBV7-2 and TRBJ2-1): GAGVSQSPSNKVTEKGKDVELRCDPISGHTALYWYRQSLGQGLEFLIYFQGNSAPDKSGLPSDRFSAERTGGSVSTLTIQRTQQEDSAVYLCASFQGGSSYNEQFFGPGTRLTVL.

Only a few counts were recorded for this clonotype. The chain combines TRBV4-3 with TRBJ1-3; no definite D call. The CDR3 loop spans 15 amino acids. Germline loops: CDR1 LGHNA, CDR2 YSLEER. V was clipped by 0 bases and J by 0 bases, with 6 bases between them. The DNA of the CDR3 is TGCGCCAGCAGCCAAGACCCGAGCTCTGGAAACACCATATATTTT. Protein: CASSQDPSSGNTIYF.

As regards this clonotype: The junction does not match germline at one end; this may be a read error. The rearrangement uses TRBV29-1 and TRBJ1-2; D is perhaps TRBD1 (6 bases). The CDR3 has 14 amino acids. Germline assignment: CDR1 SQVTM and CDR2 ANQGSEA. CDR3 protein: CSVKTAGAGYGYTF. CDR3 nucleotide sequence: TGCAGCGTCAAAACGGCGGGGGCGGGCTATGGTTACACCTTC. The variable domain in full, completed from reference TRBV29-1 and TRBJ1-2, reads SAVISQKPSRDICQRGTSLTIQCQVDSQVTMMFWYRQQPGQSLTLIATANQGSEATYESGFVIDKFPISRPNLTFSTLTVSNMSPEDSSIYLCSVKTAGAGYGYTFGSGTRLTVV.

This clonotype occurred a few times. At one boundary the junction diverges from the germline segment, which might be a read error. The CDR3 is CSVGGPAEPFF. The DNA of the CDR3 is TGCAGCGTTGGGGGTCCGGCAGAGCCGTTCTTC. V gene TRBV29-1 combines with J gene TRBJ2-1; D is unclear. CDR3 size: 11 residues. Germline CDR1 SQVTM, CDR2 ANQGSEA.

The chain links TRBV7-8 to TRBJ2-7, with D possibly matching TRBD2 (5 bases). CDR3 length: 18 residues. The germline CDR1 and CDR2 sequences are SGHVS and FQNEAQ. V lost 5 bases to trimming and J lost 4 bases, with 27 bases between them. CDR3 nucleotides: TGTGCCAGCAGCCCCCTAAATGTTAAGGCCCACGGAGGATACGAGCAGTACTTC. This gives the protein CASSPLNVKAHGGYEQYF.

This rearrangement joins TRBV20-1 to TRBJ2-1; D not resolved. There are 10 residues in the CDR3. The ends were cut back, 7 bases at V and 6 bases at J, with 7 bases in the middle. CDR1 DFQATT and CDR2 SNEGSKA come from the germline V gene (reference sequence). The CDR3 bases are TGCAGTGGTCTGTTCAATGAGCAGTTCTTC. It encodes CSGLFNEQFF.

J is TRBJ1-4 and V is TRBV12-3 or TRBV12-4; D is possibly TRBD1 (5 bases). This CDR3 is built from 14 residues. The V end lost 2 bases, the J end lost 7 bases, and 11 bases lay between the germline ends. The chain's CDR3 is CASSLKRRGEKLFF. The CDR3 DNA sequence: TGTGCCAGCAGTTTAAAAAGGAGGGGTGAAAAACTGTTTTTT.

V gene TRBV14 combines with J gene TRBJ2-3; D remains ambiguous. The V end was cut by 1 base, the J end by 8 bases, with 10 bases between. The CDR3 runs 13 residues. CDR1 and CDR2 (germline): SGHDN, FVKESK. The CDR3 DNA reads as TGTGCCAGCAGCCAAGGCCACTACCTTACGCAGTATTTT. Amino acids: CASSQGHYLTQYF. Full variable domain (missing parts from reference TRBV14 and TRBJ2-3): EAGVTQFPSHSVIEKGQTVTLRCDPISGHDNLYWYRRVMGKEIKFLLHFVKESKQDESGMPNNRFLAERTGGTYSTLKVQPAELEDSGVYFCASSQGHYLTQYFGPGTRLTVL.

V is TRBV9 and J is TRBJ2-1, with 7 bases matching TRBD2. Unmatched junction bases numbered 10, after V lost 4 bases and J lost 3 bases. There are 16 residues in the CDR3. Per the germline V gene, CDR1 is SGDLS and CDR2 is YYNGEE. Written as DNA, the CDR3 is TGTGCCAGCAGCCCCCCAGGGCGGGGGATCTACAATGAGCAGTTCTTC. It codes for CASSPPGRGIYNEQFF.

A few counts support this clonotype. The rearrangement joins TRBV7-9 to TRBJ1-1; possibly TRBD1 for D (5 bases). The CDR3 is 13 amino acids. The germline V and J ends were trimmed by 4 bases and 3 bases, with 9 bases remaining between them. CDR1 is SEHNR, CDR2 FQNEAQ, per germline (reference sequence). The CDR3 sequence is CASSSGGDTEAFF. In DNA form, the CDR3 reads TGTGCCAGCAGCTCCGGGGGGGACACTGAAGCTTTCTTT.

Only a few counts were recorded for this clonotype. The rearrangement uses TRBV21-1 and TRBJ2-2; TRBD1 is taken as the D call from the table, unchecked against the DNA. TRBV21-1 is tagged as a pseudogene. The CDR3 sequence is 20 residues long. CDR3 loop: CASSKMGPDRGEEKSGELFF. CDR3 in DNA: TGTGCCAGCAGCAAAATGGGTCCGGACAGGGGAGAAGAGAAATCCGGGGAGCTGTTTTTT.